This T cell receptor beta chain was identified during a study of T cells in Graves' hyperthyroidism and ophthalmopathy. The study's findings and limits: Ophthalmopathy got predicted by the model a median roughly six months before its onset.

What was amplified from RNA transcripts were TCR beta CDR3 regions. First-round RT-PCR targeting the TCR CDR3 was performed with the HTBI primer set. TCRdb independently ran MiXCR on the multiplex PCR reads; one entry per CDR3 protein. The data show 550,000 to 800,000 distinct CDR3 sequences, about a sixth seen once. The sample holds a few counts of this clonotype. What it binds is not known. Hyperthyroidism was newly diagnosed in patients aged 18 to 65 (duration under 2 months). The diagnostic basis comprised clinical symptoms, serum thyroxine and TRAb, thyroid ultrasound and orbital computed tomography. PBMCs were obtained from 9.5 to 10 ml fresh peripheral blood. This CDR3 contains 14 residues. CDR1 is KGHSH, CDR2 LQKENI, per germline. Trimming took 0 bases from V and 2 from J, leaving 7 bases between them.

The TCR originated in a man younger than 30 with Graves' hyperthyroidism. This chain uses TRBV18 with TRBJ1-1; D is undetermined. The sequencing sample was made of blood. The CDR3: CASSPPPLNTEAFF. As DNA, the CDR3 is TGTGCCAGCTCACCACCGCCACTCAACACTGAAGCTTTCTTT.